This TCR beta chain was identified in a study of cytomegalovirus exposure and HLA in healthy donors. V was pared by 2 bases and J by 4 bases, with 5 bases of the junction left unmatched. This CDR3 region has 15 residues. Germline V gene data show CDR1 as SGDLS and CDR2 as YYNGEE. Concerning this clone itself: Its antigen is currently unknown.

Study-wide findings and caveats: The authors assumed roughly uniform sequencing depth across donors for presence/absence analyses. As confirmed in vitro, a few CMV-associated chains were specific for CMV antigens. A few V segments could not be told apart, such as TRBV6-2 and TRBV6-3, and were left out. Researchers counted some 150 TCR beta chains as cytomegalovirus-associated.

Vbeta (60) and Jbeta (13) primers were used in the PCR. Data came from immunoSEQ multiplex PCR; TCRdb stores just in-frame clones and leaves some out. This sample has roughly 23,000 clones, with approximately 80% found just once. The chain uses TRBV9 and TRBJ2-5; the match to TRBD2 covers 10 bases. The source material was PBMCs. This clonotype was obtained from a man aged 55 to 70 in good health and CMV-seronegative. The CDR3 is CASSVSGRASETQYF. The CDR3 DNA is TGTGCCAGCAGCGTCAGCGGGAGGGCCTCAGAGACCCAGTACTTC.